This T cell receptor (beta chain) is drawn from a study of beta chain features in type 1 diabetes. Study details: All samples together contributed more than 90,000,000 sorted cells for examination.

The length of the CDR3 is 14 residues. V gave up 2 bases and J gave up 0 bases, with 5 bases separating them. The germline CDR1 and CDR2 sequences are SEHNR and FQNEAQ (reference sequence). Broader study findings: Type 1 diabetes patients had TCRB CDR3s that were shorter (moderately but significantly so) in all four CD4+ subsets. The cDNA sequencing approach could over-represent high-TCR-expressing cells. The study found fewer insertions and more deletions at VDJ junctions in type 1 diabetes patients.

Concerning this clone itself: As yet, its antigen is unknown. The sample contains more than one DNA sequence encoding this CDR3.

Expressed TCRB transcripts were sequenced after all isolated RNA was converted to cDNA. Data came from immunoSEQ multiplex PCR; TCRdb stores just in-frame clones and leaves some out. The sample holds hundreds of thousands of clones, roughly 31% seen once. The source of this sequence is a man between 18 and 29 years old in good health. The specimen was naive CD4+ T cells from blood. This chain joins TRBV7-9 and TRBJ2-1, with TRBD2 as a possible D gene (5 bases). The CDR3 region has the DNA TGTGCCAGCAGCTTAAGCGGCTCCTACAATGAGCAGTTCTTC. It encodes CASSLSGSYNEQFF.